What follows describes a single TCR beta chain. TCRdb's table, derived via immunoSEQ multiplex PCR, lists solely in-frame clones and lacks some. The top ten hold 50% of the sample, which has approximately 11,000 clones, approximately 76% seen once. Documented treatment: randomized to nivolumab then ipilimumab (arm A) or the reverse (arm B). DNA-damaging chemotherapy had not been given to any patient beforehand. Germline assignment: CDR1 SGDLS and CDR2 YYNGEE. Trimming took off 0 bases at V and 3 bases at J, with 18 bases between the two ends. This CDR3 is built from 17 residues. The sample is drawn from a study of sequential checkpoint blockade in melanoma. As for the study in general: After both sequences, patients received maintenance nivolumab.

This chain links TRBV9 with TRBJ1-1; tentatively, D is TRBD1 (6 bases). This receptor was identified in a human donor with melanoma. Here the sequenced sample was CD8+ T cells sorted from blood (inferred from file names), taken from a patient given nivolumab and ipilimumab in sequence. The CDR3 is CASSVARAGDMDTEAFF. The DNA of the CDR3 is TGTGCCAGCAGCGTAGCCCGGGCAGGGGACATGGACACTGAAGCTTTCTTT.